Listed below are T cell receptor beta chains from one sample, sequenced in a study of kidney transplant recipient with SARS-CoV-2 infection. TCRdb reprocessed the reads with MiXCR, giving one entry per CDR3 protein. The sample contains 200,000 to 250,000 distinct CDR3 sequences, around 26% of which appear only once. Here the sequenced sample was a blood sample, taken at baseline and around day 110 from a kidney transplant recipient. Receptors were obtained from a male patient in his 30s who had COVID-19 and was a kidney transplant recipient. Some T cells may be graft donor cells. Each CDR3 is given with its conserved first and last residue. The order of the fields is V gene, J gene, clone size, D gene, CDR3 protein, CDR3 DNA. The D gene is left open where the match is weak. Clone size is stated in some rows and not others, as once, few, many or a class when expanded.

v_call: TRBV5-1; j_call: TRBJ2-7; clone_size: many; d_call: TRBD1; cdr3_aa: CASSGGTGGSYEQYF; cdr3_nt: TGCGCCAGCAGCGGTGGGACAGGGGGCTCCTACGAGCAGTACTTC
v_call: TRBV5-1; j_call: TRBJ2-1; clone_size: many; d_call: TRBD2; cdr3_aa: CASRGSGSNEQFF; cdr3_nt: TGCGCCTCCCGGGGTAGCGGGAGTAATGAGCAGTTCTTC
v_call: TRBV12-3/TRBV12-4; j_call: TRBJ2-7; clone_size: .; d_call: TRBD2; cdr3_aa: CASSLGTSGSCEQYF; cdr3_nt: TGTGCCAGCAGTCTGGGGACTAGCGGGAGCTGCGAGCAGTACTTC
v_call: TRBV6-2/TRBV6-3; j_call: TRBJ2-7; clone_size: many; d_call: TRBD1; cdr3_aa: CASRVTGAYEQYF; cdr3_nt: TGTGCCAGCAGAGTTACAGGGGCATACGAGCAGTACTTC
v_call: TRBV27; j_call: TRBJ2-7; clone_size: many; d_call: .; cdr3_aa: CASRRDVDSYEQYF; cdr3_nt: TGTGCCAGCCGCCGGGACGTGGATTCCTACGAGCAGTACTTC
v_call: TRBV5-3; j_call: TRBJ1-2; clone_size: many; d_call: .; cdr3_aa: CARTKRVVRKTYGYTF; cdr3_nt: TGTGCCAGAACAAAACGAGTGGTGAGAAAGACCTATGGCTACACCTTC
v_call: TRBV2; j_call: TRBJ2-5; clone_size: .; d_call: .; cdr3_aa: CASTVARLRGETQYF; cdr3_nt: TGTGCCAGCACCGTTGCCAGGCTCCGAGGAGAGACCCAGTACTTC
v_call: TRBV4-2; j_call: TRBJ1-2; clone_size: many; d_call: TRBD1; cdr3_aa: CASSQPGQGAQGYTF; cdr3_nt: TGTGCCAGCAGCCAACCGGGACAGGGGGCTCAAGGCTACACCTTC
v_call: TRBV24-1; j_call: TRBJ2-5; clone_size: many; d_call: .; cdr3_aa: CATSDPRALQETQYF; cdr3_nt: TGTGCCACCAGTGACCCGAGGGCCCTCCAAGAGACCCAGTACTTC
v_call: TRBV5-6; j_call: TRBJ1-2; clone_size: once; d_call: .; cdr3_aa: CASCRVNSRKAYGYTF; cdr3_nt: TGTGCCAGCTGTCGAGTCAATAGTCGAAAGGCCTATGGCTACACCTTC
v_call: TRBV7-9; j_call: TRBJ1-2; clone_size: many; d_call: .; cdr3_aa: CASSTPGYHGKTYGYTF; cdr3_nt: TGTGCCAGCAGCACCCCCGGATACCATGGAAAGACCTATGGCTACACCTTC
v_call: TRBV10-1; j_call: TRBJ1-2; clone_size: many; d_call: .; cdr3_aa: CASSWRARSRKTYGYTF; cdr3_nt: TGCGCCAGCAGTTGGCGAGCAAGATCGCGAAAGACCTATGGCTACACCTTC
v_call: TRBV6-8; j_call: TRBJ1-2; clone_size: many; d_call: .; cdr3_aa: CASSISVRSRKTYSYTF; cdr3_nt: TGTGCCAGCAGTATCAGTGTACGCTCTAGAAAGACCTATAGCTACACCTTC
v_call: TRBV18; j_call: TRBJ1-4; clone_size: many; d_call: .; cdr3_aa: CASSPNSATNEKLFF; cdr3_nt: TGTGCCAGCTCTCCCAACAGTGCAACTAATGAAAAACTGTTTTTT
v_call: TRBV7-8; j_call: TRBJ2-7; clone_size: many; d_call: TRBD2; cdr3_aa: CASSLVTSGNYEQYF; cdr3_nt: TGTGCCAGCAGCTTAGTCACTAGCGGTAACTACGAGCAGTACTTC
v_call: TRBV30; j_call: TRBJ1-2; clone_size: many; d_call: TRBD1; cdr3_aa: CAWSLGGQGAYYGYTF; cdr3_nt: TGTGCCTGGAGTCTGGGTGGACAGGGGGCTTACTATGGCTACACCTTC
v_call: TRBV18; j_call: TRBJ2-7; clone_size: many; d_call: .; cdr3_aa: CASSPSSTRDRGGEQYF; cdr3_nt: TGTGCCAGCTCACCATCCTCGACCCGGGACCGAGGAGGCGAGCAGTACTTC
v_call: TRBV27; j_call: TRBJ2-3; clone_size: .; d_call: TRBD1; cdr3_aa: CASSDRGYTDTRYF; cdr3_nt: TGTGCCAGCAGTGACAGGGGATACACAGATACGCGGTATTTT
v_call: TRBV29-1; j_call: TRBJ2-7; clone_size: many; d_call: TRBD2; cdr3_aa: CSVLTSAVNEQYF; cdr3_nt: TGCAGCGTTCTGACTAGCGCCGTCAACGAGCAGTACTTC
v_call: TRBV6-1; j_call: TRBJ1-2; clone_size: many; d_call: .; cdr3_aa: CASSEGVSMRKTYGYTF; cdr3_nt: TGTGCCAGCAGTGAGGGTGTCTCTATGCGAAAGACCTATGGCTACACCTTC
v_call: TRBV15; j_call: TRBJ1-2; clone_size: many; d_call: .; cdr3_aa: CATSQLTRCGKTYGYTF; cdr3_nt: TGTGCCACCAGCCAATTAACAAGGTGTGGAAAGACCTATGGCTACACCTTC
v_call: TRBV5-3; j_call: TRBJ1-5; clone_size: many; d_call: .; cdr3_aa: CARSRWTGTGNQPQHF; cdr3_nt: TGTGCCAGAAGCCGTTGGACCGGGACGGGCAATCAGCCCCAGCATTTT
v_call: TRBV3-1; j_call: TRBJ2-2; clone_size: once; d_call: TRBD2; cdr3_aa: CASSQDLDSGRPSAGELFF; cdr3_nt: TGTGCCAGCAGCCAAGATCTGGATAGCGGGAGACCAAGCGCCGGGGAGCTGTTTTTT
v_call: TRBV20-1; j_call: TRBJ1-2; clone_size: many; d_call: TRBD1; cdr3_aa: CSAGQRGRIYGYTF; cdr3_nt: TGCAGTGCAGGGCAGAGGGGGCGAATCTATGGCTACACCTTC
v_call: TRBV6-5; j_call: TRBJ1-5; clone_size: many; d_call: .; cdr3_aa: CASRNTGSNQPQHF; cdr3_nt: TGTGCCAGCAGGAATACAGGGAGCAATCAGCCCCAGCATTTT
v_call: TRBV20-1; j_call: TRBJ2-3; clone_size: few; d_call: .; cdr3_aa: CSARPTGVGYTDTQYF; cdr3_nt: TGCAGTGCTAGACCAACGGGAGTCGGTTACACAGATACGCAGTATTTT
v_call: TRBV12-3/TRBV12-4; j_call: TRBJ1-2; clone_size: many; d_call: .; cdr3_aa: CASSLKNTAGKTYGYTF; cdr3_nt: TGTGCCAGCAGTTTAAAGAACACAGCAGGAAAGACCTATGGCTACACCTTC
v_call: TRBV4-2; j_call: TRBJ2-7; clone_size: many; d_call: TRBD1; cdr3_aa: CASSQGAGTGGLSEQYF; cdr3_nt: TGTGCCAGCAGCCAAGGTGCCGGGACAGGAGGATTGTCGGAGCAGTACTTC
v_call: TRBV9; j_call: TRBJ2-3; clone_size: many; d_call: .; cdr3_aa: CASSPSGNTDTQYF; cdr3_nt: TGTGCCAGCAGCCCCTCGGGGAACACAGATACGCAGTATTTT
v_call: TRBV20-1; j_call: TRBJ2-3; clone_size: many; d_call: .; cdr3_aa: CSARGGGGFGTDTQYF; cdr3_nt: TGCAGTGCTAGAGGAGGTGGGGGATTTGGCACAGATACGCAGTATTTT
v_call: TRBV28; j_call: TRBJ2-5; clone_size: many; d_call: TRBD2; cdr3_aa: CASSPLGGGETQYF; cdr3_nt: TGTGCCAGCAGCCCTCTCGGGGGGGGAGAGACCCAGTACTTC
v_call: TRBV11-3; j_call: TRBJ1-2; clone_size: .; d_call: .; cdr3_aa: CAGSDRPDLGKTYGHTF; cdr3_nt: TGTGCCGGCAGCGACAGACCCGATCTCGGAAAGACCTATGGCCACACCTTC
v_call: TRBV7-8; j_call: TRBJ2-7; clone_size: many; d_call: .; cdr3_aa: CASRSKQGGFYEQYF; cdr3_nt: TGTGCCAGCAGATCCAAACAGGGAGGCTTCTACGAGCAGTACTTC
v_call: TRBV19; j_call: TRBJ2-7; clone_size: many; d_call: TRBD1; cdr3_aa: CASSPPRDRASYEQYF; cdr3_nt: TGTGCCAGTAGTCCACCCCGGGACAGGGCCTCCTACGAGCAGTACTTC
v_call: TRBV11-3; j_call: TRBJ2-1; clone_size: .; d_call: TRBD1; cdr3_aa: CASSSRDSYNGQFF; cdr3_nt: TGTGCCAGCAGCTCCCGGGACAGTTACAATGGGCAGTTCTTC
v_call: TRBV7-8; j_call: TRBJ2-5; clone_size: many; d_call: .; cdr3_aa: CASSPTLAGSGETQYF; cdr3_nt: TGTGCCAGCAGCCCTACTTTGGCAGGGAGTGGGGAGACCCAGTACTTC
v_call: TRBV29-1; j_call: TRBJ1-2; clone_size: once; d_call: .; cdr3_aa: CSVLFILAWKTYGYTF; cdr3_nt: TGCAGCGTTCTTTTTATACTAGCATGGAAGACCTATGGCTACACCTTC